This T cell receptor beta chain was obtained from a study of blood T cell repertoires in COVID-19. Original methodology: Quantification of nucleated cells was approximated via reference gene primer amplification. The protocol was immunoSEQ multiplex PCR, while the TCRdb copy is restricted to in-frame clones and leaves out a portion. Clone size and V and J calls were adopted from that table, with D and trimming inferred from the DNA. Altogether 50,000 to 55,000 clones are present, roughly 90% being singletons, with the ten largest covering more than 15%. V lost 5 bases to trimming and J lost 6 bases; unmatched junction nucleotides: 10. CDR1 and CDR2 from the germline V gene are LNHDA and SQIVND (reference sequence). The CDR3 is 15 amino acids.

The specimen sequenced was peripheral blood. The V gene is TRBV19, the J gene TRBJ1-2, with 9 positions matching TRBD1. This receptor was obtained from a human donor with active COVID-19. The donor label of this sample is uncertain. As DNA, the CDR3 is TGTGCCAGTAGTCCCGGGACAGGGTTTTATCATGGCTACACCTTC. Translating gives CASSPGTGFYHGYTF.